This TCR beta chain was recorded in a study of T-cell reconstitution after alpha-beta-depleted transplantation in children. The study's findings and limits: By one year post-transplant, T-cell counts and diversity largely arose from T cells that were newly produced. About two months after transplant, alpha-beta T cells reportedly came from several hundred expanded graft clones. The study traced high day-60 TCRbeta diversity in some patients to surviving recipient T cells and thymic progenitors.

This CDR3 region has 17 residues. From germline, CDR1 is LGHNA and CDR2 YNFKEQ. The V segment lost 1 base and the J segment 0 bases; nucleotides outside the gene matches: 8. This clonotype was picked up a small number of times. Its antigen remains unidentified. A library of TCRbeta sequences, prepared with unique molecular identifiers, was generated. TCRdb analysed the PCR reads with MiXCR anew, one entry per CDR3 protein. Among 500,000 to 650,000 distinct CDR3 sequences listed, 10% to 15% were seen once. The rearrangement uses TRBV4-2 and TRBJ2-7, with 8 bases matching TRBD2. The sequencing here drew on PBMCs, mostly from graft donor cells, taken 360 days after TCRalphabeta/CD19-depleted stem cell transplant. The clonotype originates from a male patient younger than 18 who had a stem cell transplant for acute myeloid leukemia, so the T cells may come from the graft donor. The CDR3: CASSQGTSGSSSYEQYF. The CDR3 DNA reads TGTGCCAGCAGCCAAGGTACTAGCGGATCAAGCTCCTACGAGCAGTACTTC.